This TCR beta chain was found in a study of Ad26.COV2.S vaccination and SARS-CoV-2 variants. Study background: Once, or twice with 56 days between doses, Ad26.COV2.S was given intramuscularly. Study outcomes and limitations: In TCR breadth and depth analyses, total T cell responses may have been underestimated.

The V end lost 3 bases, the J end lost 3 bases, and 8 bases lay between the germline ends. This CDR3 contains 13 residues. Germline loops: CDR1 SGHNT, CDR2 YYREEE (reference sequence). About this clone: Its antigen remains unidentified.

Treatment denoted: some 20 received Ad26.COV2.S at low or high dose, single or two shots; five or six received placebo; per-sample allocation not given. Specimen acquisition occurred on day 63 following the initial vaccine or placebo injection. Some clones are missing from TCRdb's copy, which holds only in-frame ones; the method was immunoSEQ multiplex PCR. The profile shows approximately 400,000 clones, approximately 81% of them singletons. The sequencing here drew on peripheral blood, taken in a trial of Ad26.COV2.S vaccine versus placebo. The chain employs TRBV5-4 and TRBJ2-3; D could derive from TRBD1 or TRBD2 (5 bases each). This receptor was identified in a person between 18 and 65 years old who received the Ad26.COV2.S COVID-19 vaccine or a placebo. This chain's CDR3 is CASSWDPTDTQYF. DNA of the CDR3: TGTGCCAGCAGCTGGGACCCAACAGATACGCAGTATTTT. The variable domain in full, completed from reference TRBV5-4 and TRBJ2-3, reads ETGVTQSPTHLIKTRGQQVTLRCSSQSGHNTVSWYQQALGQGPQFIFQYYREEENGRGNFPPRFSGLQFPNYSSELNVNALELDDSALYLCASSWDPTDTQYFGPGTRLTVL.